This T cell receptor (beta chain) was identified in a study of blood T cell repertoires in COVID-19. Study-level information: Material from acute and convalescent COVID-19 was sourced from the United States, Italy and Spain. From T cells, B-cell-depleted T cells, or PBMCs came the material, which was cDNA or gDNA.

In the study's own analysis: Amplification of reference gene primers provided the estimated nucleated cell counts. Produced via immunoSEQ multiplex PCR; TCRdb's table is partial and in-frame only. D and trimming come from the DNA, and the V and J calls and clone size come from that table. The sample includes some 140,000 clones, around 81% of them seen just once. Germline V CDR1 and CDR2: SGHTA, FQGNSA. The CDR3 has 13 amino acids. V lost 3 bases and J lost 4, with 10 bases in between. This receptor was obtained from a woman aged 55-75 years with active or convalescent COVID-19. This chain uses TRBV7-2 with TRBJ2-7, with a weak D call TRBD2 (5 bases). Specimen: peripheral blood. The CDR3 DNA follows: TGTGCCAGCAGCTTGGGAGTTATATACGAGCAGTACTTC. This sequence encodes CASSLGVIYEQYF.